The T cell receptor (beta chain) under discussion was sequenced for a study of T cell repertoires in cytomegalovirus infection. At the level of the study: Researchers turned to recently identified HLA-C-restricted CMV epitopes as well as well-studied HLA-B-restricted ones. Both a matching HLA type and CMV infection were indicated by public TCR beta signatures. Study results and caveats: There were HLA-C-restricted CMV-specific TCR beta clonotypes dominating the ex vivo response. Cumulative frequency of public TCR beta families picked out carriers of CMV plus the relevant HLA.

There are a few counts of this clonotype. Antigen specificity is unknown. MiXCR, applied by TCRdb to the reads, yields one record per CDR3 protein. Of roughly 500,000 distinct CDR3 sequences in the sample, 25% to 35% were seen once. Trimming shortened V by 3 bases and J by 10 bases, and 7 bases separated the two germline ends. The CDR3 has 12 amino acids. The sequences come from cultured PBMCs, collected from culture after CMV antigen stimulation. The source of this sequence is a human donor in good health (CMV status not recorded). Some clones in this sample may be carry-over from other donors' samples. The chain couples TRBV12-3 or TRBV12-4 to TRBJ2-6; no clear D gene. This chain's CDR3 is CASSFLQNVLTF. CDR3 in DNA: TGTGCCAGCAGTTTTCTCCAGAACGTCCTGACTTTC.